The 21 T cell receptor beta chains in this list originate from one sample, sequenced in a study of shared clonotypes between healthy human individuals. Sequencing used immunoSEQ multiplex PCR; TCRdb keeps in-frame clones, though not all of them. The data hold around 500,000 clones, with 81% observed a single time. Sequenced sample: PBMCs. The source of these receptors is a woman in her 40s in good health. Some clones in this sample may be carry-over from other donors' samples.

The chain links TRBV28 to TRBJ1-5; no definite D call. The germline V gene has CDR1 MDHEN and CDR2 SYDVKM. V was pared by 6 bases and J by 6 bases, with 12 bases between. CDR3 size: 13 residues. CDR3 in amino acids: CASRGGYSQPQHF. DNA for the CDR3: TGTGCCAGCAGGGGAGGATACTCTCAGCCCCAGCATTTT. Combining the CDR3 with reference TRBV28 and TRBJ1-5 gives the whole variable domain DVKVTQSSRYLVKRTGEKVFLECVQDMDHENMFWYRQDPGLGLRLIYFSYDVKMKEKGDIPEGYSVSREKKERFSLILESASTNQTSMYLCASRGGYSQPQHFGDGTRLSIL.

Concerning this clone itself: This may be a read error, as it is one base from a much larger clone. J is TRBJ2-5 and V is TRBV18; 9 positions match TRBD2. This CDR3 spans 16 amino acids. The V gene end was trimmed by 5 bases and the J gene end by 3 bases; junction bases not matched to a gene: 10. The germline CDR1 and CDR2 sequences are KGHSH and LQKENI. The CDR3 loop reads CASSSQVWTSEETQYF. CDR3 in DNA: TGTGCCAGCTCAAGCCAGGTGTGGACTAGCGAAGAGACCCAGTACTTC.

This clone showed up many times. In the same sample, other DNA sequences code for this CDR3. The chain joins TRBV12-5 to TRBJ1-2, with a possible D match to TRBD1 (6 bases). The CDR3 consists of 12 residues. Germline CDR1 is LGHNT and CDR2 is FRNRAP. The V end was cut by 5 bases, the J end by 4 bases, with 8 bases between. The CDR3 DNA reads TGTGCTAGTGGTCCAGGGGCCTATGGCTACACCTTC. Translation: CASGPGAYGYTF.

The rearrangement links TRBV5-1 to TRBJ2-7; D possibly corresponds to TRBD2 (5 bases). The CDR3 runs 13 residues. V lost 4 bases and J 5 bases, leaving 13 bases between the germline ends. Germline lookup yields CDR1 SGHRS and CDR2 YFSETQ. CDR3 in DNA: TGCGCCAGCAGCCCCAGCGGAGGCCACGAGCAGTACTTC. Translating gives CASSPSGGHEQYF.

The V and J genes are TRBV6-1 and TRBJ2-6; a possible D gene is TRBD1 (5 bases). This CDR3 contains 15 residues. Germline CDR1 is MNHNS and CDR2 is SASEGT. Deletions cut 4 bases from V and 4 bases from J, with 11 bases between. CDR3 DNA: TGTGCCAGCAGTGTAAGGGGCGCAGGGGCCAACGTCCTGACTTTC. It codes for CASSVRGAGANVLTF.

This clone has only one observation. The chain has TRBV5-4 and TRBJ2-7; the match to TRBD2 covers 11 bases. The CDR3 loop spans 13 amino acids. The germline V gene encodes CDR1 SGHNT and CDR2 YYREEE (reference sequence). V shed 3 bases, J shed 7 bases, and the junction held 3 bases outside the gene matches. CDR3: CASSYGLAGEQYF. For the CDR3, the DNA is TGTGCCAGCAGCTACGGACTAGCGGGTGAGCAGTACTTC.

As to this clone: This sequence is one base from a far larger clone and is likely a read error. This chain uses TRBV18 with TRBJ1-1; D is possibly TRBD1 (5 bases). Deletions cut 5 bases from V and 8 bases from J, with 15 bases between. Germline V gene lookup returns CDR1 KGHSH and CDR2 LQKENI. The CDR3 totals 13 residues. The CDR3 DNA reads TGTGCCAGCTCATATGGGAACAGGAGGGAAGCTTTCTTT. It encodes CASSYGNRREAFF.

A single count supports this clone. The J gene is TRBJ1-1, the V gene TRBV5-1; D gene unclear. With 4 bases removed from V and 11 bases from J, the gap between germline ends came to 15 bases. The CDR3 spans 12 residues. In germline, CDR1 is SGHRS, CDR2 YFSETQ. The CDR3 protein is CASSLRNGWAFF. For the CDR3, the DNA is TGCGCCAGCAGCCTACGGAACGGGTGGGCTTTCTTT.

This chain connects TRBV5-6 to TRBJ2-2; possible D gene TRBD1, 6 bases. This CDR3 has 16 residues. The V gene lost 6 bases and the J gene lost 3 bases, with 18 bases spanning the gap. The V gene's germline CDR1 is SGHDT and CDR2 YYEEEE. The CDR3 spells CASTTSLRGDTGELFF. In DNA, the CDR3 is TGTGCCAGCACCACTTCACTCAGGGGCGACACCGGGGAGCTGTTTTTT.

The V and J genes are TRBV7-7 and TRBJ2-7, with TRBD2 matching 9 bases. Germline CDR1 SSHAT, CDR2 FNYEAQ (reference sequence). This CDR3 comprises 17 residues. The J segment lost 11 bases and the V segment lost 1 base, leaving 18 bases of the junction unmatched. CDR3 sequence (DNA): TGTGCCAGCAGCTTAGATAGCGGGAGAGCTCCTACGAGGTTCGAGTACTTC. Protein: CASSLDSGRAPTRFEYF.

This chain links TRBV6-5 with TRBJ2-7, with D unresolved. This CDR3 has 14 amino acids. Germline V gene sequence: CDR1 MNHEY, CDR2 SVGAGI. V dropped 11 bases and J dropped 2 bases, with 19 bases sitting between them. Here the CDR3 reads CAASSRSFPYEQYF. CDR3 DNA: TGTGCCGCCTCAAGCAGATCCTTCCCCTACGAGCAGTACTTC.

As to this clone: A far larger clone is one nucleotide away, so this likely arose from a read error. V is TRBV6-4 and J is TRBJ2-3, with a possible D match to TRBD2 (5 bases). Germline V gene sequence: CDR1 MRHNA, CDR2 SNTAGT. CDR3 length: 14 amino acids. V dropped 2 bases and J dropped 5 bases, with 11 bases sitting between them. Written as DNA, the CDR3 is TGTGCCAGCAGTGACGGGGAGTCCGTAGATACGCAGTATTTT. Its translation is CASSDGESVDTQYF.

This sequence joins TRBV29-1 and TRBJ2-1; a possible D gene is TRBD2 (6 bases). The germline CDR1 and CDR2 sequences are SQVTM and ANQGSEA. The CDR3 runs to 11 residues. The V end lost 4 bases, the J end lost 9 bases, and 10 bases lay between the germline ends. This CDR3 is CSVVEGGEQFF. The CDR3, as DNA: TGCAGCGTTGTTGAGGGAGGTGAGCAGTTCTTC.

J is TRBJ2-2 and V is TRBV5-5, with TRBD1 matching 7 bases. The CDR3 totals 15 residues. After removal of 2 bases from V and 0 bases from J, the junction contained 1 base not matched to a gene. CDR1 and CDR2 (germline): SGHKS, YYEKEE (reference sequence). CDR3 in amino acids: CASSFGTANTGELFF. The CDR3 DNA is TGTGCCAGCAGCTTCGGGACAGCGAACACCGGGGAGCTGTTTTTT.

The V call is TRBV7-8, the J call TRBJ2-1; 14 bases fit TRBD2. J was trimmed by 3 bases and V by 5 bases; bases with no gene match: 9. The CDR3 length is 18 residues. CDR1 and CDR2 from the germline V gene are SGHVS and FQNEAQ. DNA of the CDR3: TGTGCCAGCAGCATGACCGGGACTAGCGGGAGACTCTACAATGAGCAGTTCTTC. This gives the protein CASSMTGTSGRLYNEQFF. Full variable domain (remainder filled in from reference TRBV7-8 and TRBJ2-1): GAGVSQSPRYKVAKRGQDVALRCDPISGHVSLFWYQQALGQGPEFLTYFQNEAQLDKSGLPSDRFFAERPEGSVSTLKIQRTQQEDSAVYLCASSMTGTSGRLYNEQFFGPGTRLTVL.

The chain has TRBV5-1 and TRBJ1-1; 7 bases match TRBD1. The germline V gene has CDR1 SGHRS and CDR2 YFSETQ. V shed 3 bases, J shed 3 bases, and the junction held 2 bases outside the gene matches. The CDR3 covers 13 residues. The CDR3, as DNA: TGCGCCAGCAGCTGGACAGGTGACACTGAAGCTTTCTTT. The encoded protein is CASSWTGDTEAFF.

The genes are TRBV6-5 and TRBJ2-7; weak D call: TRBD2 (5 bases). This CDR3 region has 16 residues. CDR1 is MNHEY and CDR2 is SVGAGI in the germline V gene. V was trimmed by 2 bases and J by 2 bases, leaving 16 bases between them. For the CDR3, the DNA is TGTGCCAGCAGTTACCGGACTGCGGAAAGTCCCTACGAGCAGTACTTC. Its translation is CASSYRTAESPYEQYF.

The V call is TRBV6-1, the J call TRBJ2-3; 9 bases map to TRBD2. The CDR3 runs 15 residues. The germline CDR1 and CDR2 sequences are MNHNS and SASEGT. The V gene end was trimmed by 5 bases and the J gene end by 2 bases; junction bases not matched to a gene: 5. CDR3 bases: TGTGCCAGCAGTCACGCGGGAGGGAACACAGATACGCAGTATTTT. This codes for CASSHAGGNTDTQYF.

This chain uses TRBV4-1 with TRBJ2-5; TRBD1 matches at 9 bases. Unmatched junction bases numbered 3, after V lost 4 bases and J lost 3 bases. This CDR3 spans 14 amino acids. CDR1 is MGHRA, CDR2 YSYEKL, per germline. CDR3 in amino acids: CASSRDRGKETQYF. The CDR3 nucleotides are TGCGCCAGCAGCCGAGACAGGGGGAAAGAGACCCAGTACTTC.

As DNA, the CDR3 is TGTGCCAGCAGAACTCAGGGACTATCCCACGAGCAGTACTTC. Amino acids: CASRTQGLSHEQYF. The rearrangement uses TRBV27 and TRBJ2-7; 7 bases fit TRBD2. In germline, CDR1 is MNHEY, CDR2 SMNVEV (reference sequence). The CDR3 spans 14 residues. Trimming removed 6 bases from V and 5 bases from J; junction bases left unmatched: 10.

The table lists this clone with a few counts. The chain employs TRBV27 and TRBJ2-2, with D perhaps matching TRBD1 (6 bases). Deletions cut 6 bases from V and 6 bases from J, with 14 bases between. The length of the CDR3 is 14 residues. Germline values: CDR1 MNHEY, CDR2 SMNVEV (reference sequence). In nucleotides, the CDR3 is TGTGCCAGCAGGCCAGGGACAATATCCGGGGAGCTGTTTTTT. It yields the protein CASRPGTISGELFF.